This T cell receptor (beta chain) is from a study of blood T cell repertoires in COVID-19. Study-wide context: Acute and convalescent COVID-19 samples came from the United States, Italy and Spain. The cDNA or gDNA used as material had been derived from T cells, B-cell-depleted T cells, or PBMCs.

Trimming cost V 4 bases and J 3 bases, with 6 bases left between them. In germline, CDR1 is KGHDR, CDR2 SFDVKD. The length of the CDR3 is 13 residues. In the original workflow: For nucleated cells, counts were estimated from reference gene primer amplification. Sequenced by immunoSEQ multiplex PCR; TCRdb stores in-frame clones only, minus some. V and J calls and clone size are those listed in that table; D and trimming were worked out from the DNA. The repertoire holds 310,000 or so clones, approximately 91% seen once, with around 2.2% in the top ten. The chain is built from TRBV24-1 and TRBJ2-4; D is uncertain. The sequencing sample was made of peripheral blood. This receptor was obtained from a woman younger than 45 with COVID-19, enrolled during active disease. CDR3 nucleotides: TGTGCCACCAGTGACCCTCGCAAAAACATTCAGTACTTC. It specifies CATSDPRKNIQYF.